Following are 30 T cell receptor beta chains from one sample sequenced in a study of shared clonotypes between healthy human individuals. The assay was immunoSEQ multiplex PCR, and TCRdb's table has in-frame clones only and misses some. The sample contains hundreds of thousands of clones, around 97% of which appear only once. What was sequenced was naive CD4+ T cells sorted from blood. Subset in this sample: CD45RA+ positively selected. The source is a woman aged 25 to 45 in good health.

The V and J genes are TRBV5-1 and TRBJ2-7; 7 bases match TRBD1. Trimming removed 4 bases from V and 6 bases from J; junction bases left unmatched: 10. Germline CDR1 SGHRS, CDR2 YFSETQ. The CDR3 spans 14 residues. The CDR3 region has the DNA TGCGCCAGCAGCGGGACAGTTGAGTTCCCCGAGCAGTACTTC. Translating gives CASSGTVEFPEQYF.

The chain links TRBV7-9 to TRBJ1-5, with D perhaps matching TRBD1 (5 bases). This CDR3 is built from 16 residues. Germline CDR1 SEHNR, CDR2 FQNEAQ (reference sequence). V was shortened by 1 base and J by 2 bases, with 12 bases between the two germline ends. CDR3 in DNA: TGTGCCAGCAGCTTAGTTTCAGGGAGTGGCAATCAGCCCCAGCATTTT. Its translation is CASSLVSGSGNQPQHF.

The rearrangement joins TRBV28 to TRBJ2-4; 7 bases match TRBD1. Germline CDR1 and CDR2: MDHEN and SYDVKM. With V trimmed by 7 bases and J by 0 bases, 15 bases remained unmatched. This CDR3 comprises 18 residues. This chain's CDR3 is CASTLDSGQALAKNIQYF. The CDR3 coding sequence is TGTGCCAGCACCTTGGACTCTGGACAGGCCTTAGCCAAAAACATTCAGTACTTC.

The J gene is TRBJ2-5, the V gene TRBV25-1, with TRBD1 as a possible D gene (5 bases). Gene TRBJ2-7 matches the end of the DNA better, so the J call may be wrong. CDR1 and CDR2 (germline): MGHDK, SYGVNS. The CDR3 has 16 amino acids. CDR3 nucleotide sequence: TGTGCCAGCAGTGAGTATGGAAGGGGCGGCACCTACGAGCAGTACTTC. Amino acid sequence: CASSEYGRGGTYEQYF.

J is TRBJ2-7 and V is TRBV7-3; 13 bases align to TRBD2. With V trimmed by 0 bases and J by 6 bases, 8 bases remained unmatched. Per germline, CDR1 SGHTA and CDR2 FQGTGA. The CDR3 runs 17 residues. The CDR3 is CASSLTGRTSGSLEQYF. CDR3 coding DNA: TGTGCCAGCAGCTTAACAGGACGGACTAGCGGGAGTCTCGAGCAGTACTTC.

This clone was observed a handful of times. The V and J genes are TRBV2 and TRBJ1-5; a possible D gene is TRBD1 (5 bases). The V gene lost 2 bases and the J gene lost 3 bases, with 11 bases spanning the gap. CDR1 and CDR2 from the germline V gene are SNHLY and FYNNEI. There are 15 residues in the CDR3. The CDR3: CASSEIRQYNQPQHF. The CDR3 DNA is TGTGCCAGCAGTGAAATCAGACAGTACAATCAGCCCCAGCATTTT.

This clone was seen once. The V gene is TRBV7-2, the J gene TRBJ2-1; TRBD2 aligns across 13 bases. Germline CDR1 is SGHTA and CDR2 is FQGNSA. J was trimmed by 8 bases and V by 2 bases; bases with no gene match: 6. This CDR3 has 16 residues. This CDR3 reads CASSLSTSGGHDEQFF. CDR3 nucleotide sequence: TGTGCCAGCAGCTTATCGACTAGCGGGGGGCACGATGAGCAGTTCTTC.

This rearrangement joins TRBV20-1 to TRBJ2-5; D unclear. CDR3 size: 11 residues. Trimming cost V 6 bases and J 5 bases, with 10 bases left between them. In germline, CDR1 is DFQATT, CDR2 SNEGSKA (reference sequence). The CDR3 is CSARIKETQYF. As DNA, the CDR3 is TGCAGTGCCAGGATTAAGGAGACCCAGTACTTC.

The V and J genes are TRBV30 and TRBJ2-3; D tentatively reads TRBD1 or TRBD2 (5 bases each). The CDR3 contains 14 residues. Germline-derived CDR1 and CDR2 are GTSNPN and SVGIG (reference sequence). V was clipped by 1 base and J by 3 bases, with 11 bases between them. For the CDR3, the DNA is TGTGCCTGGAGTGCTGGGGGAGCAACAGATACGCAGTATTTT. It yields the protein CAWSAGGATDTQYF.

The sample holds one count of this clone. Written as DNA, the CDR3 is TGTGCCAGCAGTTTATCGGGGCAGGGGGCCTACGAGCAGTACTTC. Translating gives CASSLSGQGAYEQYF. The chain links TRBV28 to TRBJ2-7; TRBD1 aligns across 7 bases. The junction had 5 bases not matched to a gene; V was cut back by 1 base and J by 2 bases. There are 15 residues in the CDR3. Germline V gives CDR1 MDHEN, CDR2 SYDVKM.

The chain uses TRBV4-2 and TRBJ1-1, with TRBD1 matching over 9 bases. With V trimmed by 4 bases and J by 0 bases, 6 bases remained unmatched. CDR1 and CDR2 (germline): LGHNA, YNFKEQ. There are 16 residues in the CDR3. The CDR3 reads CASSRGQGPVNTEAFF. CDR3 DNA sequence: TGTGCCAGCAGCCGGGGACAGGGTCCAGTGAACACTGAAGCTTTCTTT.

Comments on this clone: This specimen includes other DNA sequences encoding the same CDR3. The chain has TRBV28 and TRBJ2-7; 11 bases match TRBD2. The germline CDR1 and CDR2 sequences are MDHEN and SYDVKM. J was trimmed by 2 bases and V by 6 bases; bases with no gene match: 6. This CDR3 spans 15 amino acids. The CDR3 spells CASSPGTSGTYEQYF. Written as DNA, the CDR3 is TGTGCCAGCAGCCCAGGGACTAGCGGTACCTACGAGCAGTACTTC.

The V and J genes are TRBV14 and TRBJ2-7; D might be TRBD1 or TRBD2, each matching 6 bases. From germline, CDR1 is SGHDN and CDR2 FVKESK. Trimming took 4 bases from V and 4 from J, leaving 17 bases between them. The CDR3 extends over 15 amino acids. CDR3 in amino acids: CASSPRRGQPYEQYF. The DNA for the CDR3 is TGTGCCAGCAGCCCTCGGCGGGGACAACCATACGAGCAGTACTTC.

The chain links TRBV15 to TRBJ1-5; the D is unclear. Germline V lookup: CDR1 LNHNV, CDR2 YYDKDF (reference sequence). This CDR3 comprises 15 residues. Trimming removed 1 base from V and 4 bases from J, with 11 bases in between. CDR3 region: CATSRVREGNQPQHF. DNA for the CDR3: TGTGCCACCAGCAGAGTCCGGGAGGGAAATCAGCCCCAGCATTTT.

This chain links TRBV28 with TRBJ2-1; no definite D call. CDR1 is MDHEN and CDR2 is SYDVKM in the germline V gene. The CDR3 extends over 15 amino acids. Trimming took off 2 bases at V and 1 base at J, with 9 bases between the two ends. In DNA form, the CDR3 reads TGTGCCAGCAGTTTAGGGGAAAGGTCCTACAATGAGCAGTTCTTC. Translating gives CASSLGERSYNEQFF.

The sample holds one count of this clone. The rearrangement links TRBV28 to TRBJ2-1, with 8 bases that match TRBD1. Per the germline V gene, CDR1 is MDHEN and CDR2 is SYDVKM. CDR3 size: 14 residues. With V trimmed by 8 bases and J by 8 bases, 11 bases remained unmatched. The CDR3 sequence is CASGWTTTGDEQFF. CDR3 nucleotide sequence: TGTGCCAGCGGTTGGACTACGACAGGGGATGAGCAGTTCTTC.

The chain has TRBV10-3 and TRBJ2-1; 12 nucleotides line up with TRBD2. The CDR3 is 15 amino acids. V lost 5 bases to trimming and J lost 6 bases; unmatched junction nucleotides: 5. CDR1 is ENHRY and CDR2 is SYGVKD in the germline V gene. The CDR3 DNA is TGTGCCATCAGTCTCGTACTAGCGGGAGGCAATGAGCAGTTCTTC. Protein product: CAISLVLAGGNEQFF.

The rearrangement links TRBV6-1 to TRBJ1-1; D not resolved. Germline V gene lookup returns CDR1 MNHNS and CDR2 SASEGT. Trimming cost V 8 bases and J 6 bases, with 19 bases left between them. This CDR3 has 14 amino acids. The CDR3 nucleotides are TGTGCCAGCCGCCTGATCACGGGAGATTCTGAAGCTTTCTTT. Translation gives CASRLITGDSEAFF.

The chain carries TRBV28 and TRBJ2-5; TRBD2 matches 8 bases. Trimming removed 7 bases from V and 0 bases from J; junction bases left unmatched: 7. This CDR3 spans 15 amino acids. Per the germline V gene, CDR1 is MDHEN and CDR2 is SYDVKM. CDR3 DNA: TGTGCCAGCACCCGGGGGGGCTCTTACCAAGAGACCCAGTACTTC. Translation gives CASTRGGSYQETQYF.

This chain links TRBV28 with TRBJ2-3, with D perhaps TRBD2 (6 bases). Germline V gives CDR1 MDHEN, CDR2 SYDVKM. CDR3 length equals 16 residues. Trimming shortened V by 3 bases and J by 1 base, and 14 bases separated the two germline ends. CDR3 DNA: TGTGCCAGCAGTTTGAGCGGCTCGGGGGGCACAGATACGCAGTATTTT. Protein product: CASSLSGSGGTDTQYF.

The chain's CDR3 is CASSLGGMGANVLTF. As DNA, the CDR3 is TGTGCCAGCAGTTTGGGTGGGATGGGGGCCAACGTCCTGACTTTC. The chain uses TRBV28 and TRBJ2-6; no definite D call. Germline assignment: CDR1 MDHEN and CDR2 SYDVKM. CDR3 size: 15 residues. The V end lost 3 bases, the J end lost 4 bases, and 10 bases lay between the germline ends. The variable domain in full, completed from reference TRBV28 and TRBJ2-6, reads DVKVTQSSRYLVKRTGEKVFLECVQDMDHENMFWYRQDPGLGLRLIYFSYDVKMKEKGDIPEGYSVSREKKERFSLILESASTNQTSMYLCASSLGGMGANVLTFGAGSRLTVL.

The CDR3 DNA follows: TGTGCCAGCAGCCAAGATGTTGGACTAGCGGGGACCACAGATACGCAGTATTTT. This translates into CASSQDVGLAGTTDTQYF. The rearrangement links TRBV4-2 to TRBJ2-3; 12 bases fit TRBD2. The germline V gene has CDR1 LGHNA and CDR2 YNFKEQ. V shed 0 bases, J shed 2 bases, and the junction held 6 bases outside the gene matches. The CDR3 contains 18 residues.

The rearrangement joins TRBV29-1 to TRBJ2-7; D gene uncertain. Germline CDR1 and CDR2: SQVTM and ANQGSEA. The CDR3 covers 14 residues. V was pared by 4 bases and J by 1 base, with 14 bases between. The CDR3 bases are TGCAGCGTTGTCATCGGCTGGGCGTCCTACGAGCAGTACTTC. This translates into CSVVIGWASYEQYF.

Of note for this clone: Other DNA sequences in the sample encode the same CDR3. V gene TRBV19 combines with J gene TRBJ1-2; perhaps TRBD1 as D (5 bases). Trimming shortened V by 1 base and J by 5 bases, and 11 bases separated the two germline ends. This CDR3 is built from 14 residues. CDR1 is LNHDA, CDR2 SQIVND, per germline (reference sequence). The CDR3 nucleotides are TGTGCCAGTAGTATAGCCGGGGCGGGGTATGGCTACACCTTC. Protein sequence: CASSIAGAGYGYTF.

The table lists this clone with a count of one. This sequence joins TRBV5-8 and TRBJ2-2; 11 bases align to TRBD1. V gave up 3 bases and J gave up 6 bases; unmatched junction bases: 4. Germline CDR1 reads SGHTS; CDR2 reads YDEGEE. The CDR3 is 15 residues long. CDR3 nucleotides: TGTGCCAGCAGCTGGGGACAGGGGGTCCCCGGGGAGCTGTTTTTT. This gives the protein CASSWGQGVPGELFF. The full variable domain, rest sourced from reference TRBV5-8 and TRBJ2-2, is EAGVTQSPTHLIKTRGQQATLRCSPISGHTSVYWYQQALGLGLQFLLWYDEGEERNRGNFPPRFSGRQFPNYSSELNVNALELEDSALYLCASSWGQGVPGELFFGEGSRLTVL.

The chain couples TRBV27 to TRBJ2-2; 11 bases map to TRBD2. V was clipped by 3 bases and J by 4 bases; unmatched bases: 10. Germline values: CDR1 MNHEY, CDR2 SMNVEV (reference sequence). The CDR3 is made up of 18 amino acids. The CDR3 DNA follows: TGTGCCAGCAGTTTTTGGCGACTAGCGGGATTAAGCACCGGGGAGCTGTTTTTT. The encoded protein is CASSFWRLAGLSTGELFF.

This chain connects TRBV7-2 to TRBJ2-6; D possibly corresponds to TRBD2 (5 bases). V shed 5 bases and J shed 4 bases, with 18 bases lying between them. The CDR3 runs to 17 residues. Germline V gene lookup returns CDR1 SGHTA and CDR2 FQGNSA. CDR3: CASSPSPKTLGANVLTF. The CDR3 coding sequence is TGTGCCAGCAGCCCTAGCCCAAAGACCCTCGGGGCCAACGTCCTGACTTTC.

The chain couples TRBV6-4 to TRBJ2-1; 7 bases line up with TRBD2. The CDR3 has 14 residues. Trimming removed 0 bases from V and 8 bases from J; junction bases left unmatched: 4. Looked up from germline, CDR1 is MRHNA and CDR2 is SNTAGT. This CDR3 reads CASSDSGGNDEQFF. As DNA, the CDR3 is TGTGCCAGCAGTGACTCGGGGGGGAACGATGAGCAGTTCTTC.

This chain joins TRBV7-9 and TRBJ1-1, with no clear D. V was shortened by 5 bases and J by 4 bases, with 11 bases between the two germline ends. This CDR3 is built from 13 residues. Germline CDR1 reads SEHNR; CDR2 reads FQNEAQ (reference sequence). In DNA, the CDR3 is TGTGCCAGCAGCCCCTCCGCCCGCACTGAAGCTTTCTTT. It codes for CASSPSARTEAFF.

The gene calls are TRBV6-1 and TRBJ1-1; D ambiguous. This CDR3 spans 11 amino acids. Germline V gene lookup returns CDR1 MNHNS and CDR2 SASEGT. The ends were cut back, 6 bases at V and 9 bases at J, with 11 bases in the middle. This chain's CDR3 is CASRIYPQAFF. Here the CDR3 DNA reads TGTGCCAGCAGAATATACCCCCAAGCTTTCTTT.